One and the same sample provided the 32 T cell receptor beta chains below, sequenced in a study of graft-versus-host responses after intestinal transplantation. Using immunoSEQ multiplex PCR, the repertoire was profiled, and TCRdb retains in-frame clones only, with some absent. The data hold roughly 14,000 clones, with about 90% observed a single time. The sample consisted of bone marrow, taken nearly 130 days after intestinal transplantation. Receptors originate from a human patient who received an intestinal transplant, so some T cells may come from the graft donor.

The V gene is TRBV4-1, the J gene TRBJ2-5, with 11 bases fitting TRBD2. CDR3 length: 16 residues. Trimming cost V 2 bases and J 4 bases; bases outside gene matches: 6. Germline CDR1 MGHRA, CDR2 YSYEKL. The CDR3 bases are TGCGCCAGCAGCCAAATAACTAGCGGGAGAGGAGAGACCCAGTACTTC. The encoded protein is CASSQITSGRGETQYF.

This rearrangement joins TRBV28 to TRBJ1-5; D not resolved. The CDR3 consists of 15 residues. The germline V gene encodes CDR1 MDHEN and CDR2 SYDVKM. The V end lost 5 bases, the J end lost 4 bases, and 15 bases lay between the germline ends. In DNA, the CDR3 is TGTGCCAGCAGTCCGGCTGGGCCTAAAAATCAGCCCCAGCATTTT. Protein sequence: CASSPAGPKNQPQHF.

The V call is TRBV28, the J call TRBJ2-7, with D hard to call. The CDR3 runs 13 residues. Trimming took off 3 bases at V and 1 base at J, with 7 bases between the two ends. Germline V gene sequence: CDR1 MDHEN, CDR2 SYDVKM. The CDR3, as DNA: TGTGCCAGCAGTTTTTTGGGGTCCTACGAGCAGTACTTC. Its translation is CASSFLGSYEQYF. The whole variable domain, remainder taken from reference TRBV28 and TRBJ2-7, is DVKVTQSSRYLVKRTGEKVFLECVQDMDHENMFWYRQDPGLGLRLIYFSYDVKMKEKGDIPEGYSVSREKKERFSLILESASTNQTSMYLCASSFLGSYEQYFGPGTRLTVT.

This clone was counted a few times. The J gene is TRBJ1-1, the V gene TRBV19, with 8 nucleotides matching TRBD1. Germline CDR1 LNHDA, CDR2 SQIVND (reference sequence). Trimming removed 5 bases from V and 0 bases from J; junction bases left unmatched: 11. CDR3 length equals 17 residues. The CDR3 DNA reads as TGTGCCAGTAGTCCAAGGACAGGGAAGGGGATGAACACTGAAGCTTTCTTT. Its translation is CASSPRTGKGMNTEAFF.

The V call is TRBV7-2, the J call TRBJ1-2; D gene uncertain. The CDR3 sequence is 14 residues long. V dropped 6 bases and J dropped 5 bases, with 16 bases sitting between them. Germline V gene sequence: CDR1 SGHTA, CDR2 FQGNSA. CDR3 sequence reads: CASREMDRSYGYTF. CDR3 bases: TGTGCCAGCAGGGAGATGGACCGGAGTTATGGCTACACCTTC.

CDR3 DNA sequence: TGTGCCAGCAGTATCTTATATCCCGGGACTAGCGGGAGGGCCGATAGGTTAGATACGCAGTATTTT. Amino acid sequence: CASSILYPGTSGRADRLDTQYF. The J gene is TRBJ2-3, the V gene TRBV27; 16 bases fit TRBD2. The germline CDR1 and CDR2 sequences are MNHEY and SMNVEV (reference sequence). CDR3 length: 22 residues. V shed 5 bases, J shed 5 bases, and the junction held 22 bases outside the gene matches.

This rearrangement joins TRBV19 to TRBJ2-7, with D perhaps TRBD2 (6 bases). V lost 1 base and J lost 3, with 10 bases in between. Germline V gene data show CDR1 as LNHDA and CDR2 as SQIVND (reference sequence). CDR3 size: 14 residues. In DNA, the CDR3 is TGTGCCAGTAGTATAGCGGGAGCCGGCTACGAGCAGTACTTC. It translates to CASSIAGAGYEQYF.

The gene calls are TRBV6-5 and TRBJ1-5; perhaps TRBD1 as D (5 bases). The CDR3 has 13 amino acids. Germline CDR1 reads MNHEY; CDR2 reads SVGAGI. Trimming removed 6 bases at V and 8 bases at J, with 14 bases between. CDR3 sequence: CASRRQKEEPQHF. CDR3 sequence (DNA): TGTGCCAGCAGGAGACAGAAAGAGGAGCCCCAGCATTTT.

This chain links TRBV4-1 with TRBJ1-2; weak D call: TRBD1 (5 bases). This CDR3 region has 14 residues. The germline gives CDR1 MGHRA, CDR2 YSYEKL. The V gene lost 0 bases and the J gene lost 5 bases, with 10 bases spanning the gap. The CDR3 nucleotides read TGCGCCAGCAGCCAAGACGACAGATTATATGGCTACACCTTC. Residues: CASSQDDRLYGYTF.

The chain employs TRBV5-4 and TRBJ2-5, with TRBD2 identical over 14 bases. From germline, CDR1 is SGHNT and CDR2 YYREEE (reference sequence). Losses at the gene ends were 4 bases for V and 4 bases for J; bases not matched to a gene: 9. There are 17 residues in the CDR3. The CDR3 region is CASSMPGLAGEGETQYF. DNA of the CDR3: TGTGCCAGCAGCATGCCGGGACTAGCGGGAGAGGGAGAGACCCAGTACTTC.

The chain links TRBV28 to TRBJ1-5; 7 nucleotides align to TRBD1. V dropped 7 bases and J dropped 7; count of bases not matched to a gene: 13. Germline values: CDR1 MDHEN, CDR2 SYDVKM. This CDR3 contains 15 residues. The CDR3, as DNA: TGTGCCAGCACCCTAACAGAGACAGGGACCCAGCCCCAGCATTTT. It is translated as CASTLTETGTQPQHF.

The V call is TRBV6-1, the J call TRBJ2-4; no firm D call. The CDR3 has 16 amino acids. Germline V CDR1 and CDR2: MNHNS, SASEGT. Trimming left V 4 bases short and J 0 bases short, with 13 bases between. This CDR3 is CASSGDMRLAKNIQYF. The DNA for the CDR3 is TGTGCCAGCAGTGGCGACATGAGACTAGCCAAAAACATTCAGTACTTC.

This chain uses TRBV6-6 with TRBJ2-7; no reliable D call. V was shortened by 2 bases and J by 1 base, with 9 bases between the two germline ends. CDR1 and CDR2 (germline): MNHNY, SVGAGI (reference sequence). This CDR3 is 14 amino acids long. The CDR3 nucleotides read TGTGCCAGCAGTTACGGCCGGGCTTCCTACGAGCAGTACTTC. This sequence encodes CASSYGRASYEQYF.

The chain recombines TRBV6-5 with TRBJ2-1; the match to TRBD2 covers 8 bases. Trimming at V came to 3 bases and at J to 9 bases, leaving 10 bases not matched to a gene. From germline, CDR1 is MNHEY and CDR2 SVGAGI. The CDR3 spans 15 residues. CDR3 region: CASSYRVSGDGEQFF. The CDR3 DNA reads TGTGCCAGCAGTTATCGGGTTAGCGGGGATGGTGAGCAGTTCTTC.

The chain employs TRBV15 and TRBJ1-5, with D possibly matching TRBD1 (5 bases). V shed 7 bases and J shed 6 bases, with 16 bases lying between them. CDR3 length: 14 residues. Germline V lookup: CDR1 LNHNV, CDR2 YYDKDF (reference sequence). CDR3 DNA: TGTGCCACCACGGGGGGGTTTAGTACTCAGCCCCAGCATTTT. Protein: CATTGGFSTQPQHF.

The chain recombines TRBV11-1 with TRBJ2-5, with D perhaps assigned TRBD1 or TRBD2 (5 bases each). Trimming left V 0 bases short and J 4 bases short, with 12 bases between. Germline V CDR1 and CDR2: SGHAT, FQDESV (reference sequence). The CDR3 runs 15 residues. The CDR3 coding sequence is TGTGCCAGCAGCTTAGCGCTAGGGACGGGAGAGACCCAGTACTTC. It yields the protein CASSLALGTGETQYF.

This rearrangement joins TRBV27 to TRBJ2-7; 9 bases match TRBD1. The germline V gene has CDR1 MNHEY and CDR2 SMNVEV (reference sequence). The CDR3 contains 14 residues. V dropped 5 bases and J dropped 2; count of bases not matched to a gene: 4. The CDR3 region is CASSQDRGAYEQYF. For the CDR3, the DNA is TGTGCCAGCAGTCAGGACAGGGGAGCCTACGAGCAGTACTTC.

The J gene is TRBJ2-7, the V gene TRBV10-2; no reliable D call. The CDR3 totals 11 residues. V dropped 4 bases and J dropped 5 bases, with 6 bases sitting between them. CDR1 is WSHSY and CDR2 is SAAADI in the germline V gene. As DNA, the CDR3 is TGCGCCAGCAGTGGGGGTGACGAGCAGTACTTC. Protein sequence: CASSGGDEQYF.

The rearrangement links TRBV25-1 to TRBJ1-4; D is perhaps TRBD1 (5 bases). This CDR3 region has 14 residues. V was cut by 8 bases and J by 8 bases, with 18 bases left in between. CDR1 and CDR2 from the germline V gene are MGHDK and SYGVNS. The CDR3 DNA reads as TGTGCCAGCGGTTTTACAGCGCAGGGCGAAAAACTGTTTTTT. It translates to CASGFTAQGEKLFF.

The chain joins TRBV7-6 to TRBJ2-2; TRBD2 might be the D (5 bases). The V end was cut by 1 base, the J end by 1 base, with 19 bases between. Germline V gene sequence: CDR1 SGHVS, CDR2 FNYEAQ. This CDR3 spans 19 amino acids. The DNA for the CDR3 is TGTGCCAGCAGCTTAGACCCCGGGATCAATAAACAGAACACCGGGGAGCTGTTTTTT. Translating it yields CASSLDPGINKQNTGELFF.

The genes are TRBV6-1 and TRBJ2-5; 7 bases are shared with TRBD2. This CDR3 comprises 15 residues. The V and J ends lost 1 base and 5 bases, in that order; junction bases with no gene match: 7. Germline V gene data show CDR1 as MNHNS and CDR2 as SASEGT. This chain's CDR3 is CASSEENRRGETQYF. As DNA, the CDR3 is TGTGCCAGCAGTGAAGAGAACAGGCGGGGGGAGACCCAGTACTTC.

The chain is built from TRBV14 and TRBJ2-3; D possibly corresponds to TRBD1 (5 bases). This CDR3 contains 15 residues. Germline-derived CDR1 and CDR2 are SGHDN and FVKESK. V was clipped by 0 bases and J by 0 bases, with 7 bases between them. DNA for the CDR3: TGTGCCAGCAGCCAAGAATGGGGCAGCACAGATACGCAGTATTTT. The encoded protein is CASSQEWGSTDTQYF.

The count of this clone is one. This sequence joins TRBV7-9 and TRBJ1-2; D may be TRBD1 (6 bases). Germline values: CDR1 SEHNR, CDR2 FQNEAQ (reference sequence). V was pared by 5 bases and J by 4 bases, with 14 bases between. This CDR3 spans 14 amino acids. This CDR3 is CASSLSTGTYGYTF. Written as DNA, the CDR3 is TGTGCCAGCAGCCTCTCCACAGGGACCTATGGCTACACCTTC.

The chain has TRBV27 and TRBJ1-1; 8 nucleotides align to TRBD1. Germline V gene lookup returns CDR1 MNHEY and CDR2 SMNVEV (reference sequence). V gave up 3 bases and J gave up 3 bases; unmatched junction bases: 15. There are 18 residues in the CDR3. CDR3 protein: CASSFLPLGRGLYTEAFF. DNA of the CDR3: TGTGCCAGCAGTTTCCTACCCCTCGGCAGGGGGCTTTACACTGAAGCTTTCTTT.

J is TRBJ2-5 and V is TRBV28, with unresolved D. Germline values: CDR1 MDHEN, CDR2 SYDVKM. There are 15 residues in the CDR3. V lost 5 bases and J 1 base, leaving 14 bases between the germline ends. The CDR3 loop reads CASSPPRPAQETQYF. The CDR3 region has the DNA TGTGCCAGCAGTCCTCCACGTCCGGCCCAAGAGACCCAGTACTTC.

Concerning this clone: The junction departs from the called germline gene at one end, perhaps through a read error. This chain connects TRBV30 to TRBJ2-1; 10 nucleotides align to TRBD2. Germline CDR1 GTSNPN, CDR2 SVGIG (reference sequence). The CDR3 is made up of 12 amino acids. DNA of the CDR3: TGTGCCGGGAGCGGGAGGGCCAATGAGCAGTTCTTC. Translating gives CAGSGRANEQFF.

The chain couples TRBV7-9 to TRBJ2-2; TRBD2 agrees at 11 bases. The V gene's germline CDR1 is SEHNR and CDR2 FQNEAQ (reference sequence). The J segment lost 3 bases and the V segment lost 5 bases, leaving 2 bases of the junction unmatched. The CDR3 length is 15 residues. Written as DNA, the CDR3 is TGTGCCAGCAGCCGGACTAGCGGGCACACCGGGGAGCTGTTTTTT. Translation: CASSRTSGHTGELFF.

The rearrangement joins TRBV4-3 to TRBJ2-1; 7 bases match TRBD2. Trimming took 4 bases from V and 5 from J; bases not matched to a gene: 11. The CDR3 is made up of 16 amino acids. The germline V gene has CDR1 LGHNA and CDR2 YSLEER. The CDR3 loop reads CASSPSSSGWNNEQFF. CDR3 in DNA: TGCGCCAGCAGCCCGTCTAGTAGCGGGTGGAACAATGAGCAGTTCTTC.

This clone was seen a single time. J is TRBJ2-7 and V is TRBV28; D is unresolved. The CDR3 is 16 residues long. The germline V gene has CDR1 MDHEN and CDR2 SYDVKM. Trimming took off 4 bases at V and 1 base at J, with 17 bases between the two ends. The CDR3 nucleotides read TGTGCCAGCAGTTCTCACCCTGGGATCTCTTCCTACGAGCAGTACTTC. Protein product: CASSSHPGISSYEQYF.

The J gene is TRBJ2-7, the V gene TRBV7-9, with D possibly matching TRBD1 (5 bases). Germline V gives CDR1 SEHNR, CDR2 FQNEAQ (reference sequence). The CDR3 consists of 17 residues. Trimming cost V 0 bases and J 2 bases, with 17 bases left between them. The CDR3 sequence is CASSLAGREGKTYEQYF. The CDR3, as DNA: TGTGCCAGCAGCTTAGCGGGGCGTGAAGGGAAAACCTACGAGCAGTACTTC.

The J gene is TRBJ2-7, the V gene TRBV4-3, with D tentatively TRBD1 (5 bases). The V gene's germline CDR1 is LGHNA and CDR2 YSLEER. The CDR3 has 16 residues. Trimming stripped 0 bases from V and 7 bases from J, with 19 bases between. In nucleotides, the CDR3 is TGCGCCAGCAGCCAAGATTGGCCAGGGATGGGTAGGGAGCAGTACTTC. It specifies CASSQDWPGMGREQYF.

The chain is built from TRBV4-2 and TRBJ2-3; TRBD1 might be the D (6 bases). V gave up 1 base and J gave up 1 base, with 15 bases separating them. The CDR3 is 17 residues long. Per the germline V gene, CDR1 is LGHNA and CDR2 is YNFKEQ. The CDR3 sequence is CASSQGTGKAGTDTQYF. CDR3 in DNA: TGTGCCAGCAGCCAAGGAACAGGGAAAGCGGGCACAGATACGCAGTATTTT.